The 30 T cell receptor beta chains below come from one sample, sequenced in a study of technical replicates of blood from several donors (dated 2017 in TCRdb). Preparation of the library involved the immunoSEQ multiplex PCR assay. The immuneACCESS repertoire file appears here via TCRdb, limited to in-frame rearrangements. These files lack a portion of the clones; in checked studies, under half of the deficit traces to unresolved V genes, and the cause of the others is not known. Present in this sample are 60,000 to 90,000 clones, almost 98% of which were seen just once. The ten most abundant clones make up approximately 0.2% of the sample. Specimen: T cells isolated from PBMCs. The origin of the receptors is a human donor in good health.

The chain is built from TRBV6-1 and TRBJ2-6; weak D call: TRBD1 (6 bases). Germline V gives CDR1 MNHNS, CDR2 SASEGT. CDR3 length equals 15 residues. Trimming pared 2 bases from V and 4 bases from J, leaving 9 bases between. The CDR3 sequence is CASSEMGAGANVLTF. The CDR3 DNA follows: TGTGCCAGCAGTGAAATGGGGGCAGGGGCCAACGTCCTGACTTTC.

This clone is a singleton in its sample. This rearrangement joins TRBV5-5 to TRBJ1-6; D is undetermined. Trimming stripped 1 base from V and 8 bases from J, with 4 bases between. This CDR3 contains 12 residues. CDR1 and CDR2 from the germline V gene are SGHKS and YYEKEE (reference sequence). The CDR3 DNA follows: TGTGCCAGCAGCTTGTCGGATTCACCCCTCCACTTT. Protein sequence: CASSLSDSPLHF. Full variable domain (rest looked up from reference TRBV5-5 and TRBJ1-6): DAGVTQSPTHLIKTRGQQVTLRCSPISGHKSVSWYQQVLGQGPQFIFQYYEKEERGRGNFPDRFSARQFPNYSSELNVNALLLGDSALYLCASSLSDSPLHFGNGTRLTVT.

DNA of the CDR3: TGTGCCAGCAGCAGACATGGGACTGAAGCTTTCTTT. Translating gives CASSRHGTEAFF. This chain joins TRBV14 and TRBJ1-1, with D hard to call. The V gene lost 5 bases and the J gene lost 5 bases, with 9 bases spanning the gap. Germline values: CDR1 SGHDN, CDR2 FVKESK. This CDR3 region has 12 residues. Filled out from reference TRBV14 and TRBJ1-1, the complete variable domain reads EAGVTQFPSHSVIEKGQTVTLRCDPISGHDNLYWYRRVMGKEIKFLLHFVKESKQDESGMPNNRFLAERTGGTYSTLKVQPAELEDSGVYFCASSRHGTEAFFGQGTRLTVV.

This clone appeared a few times. The chain couples TRBV18 to TRBJ2-2; 10 bases match TRBD2. V trimming: 2 bases; J trimming: 7 bases; junction bases outside the gene matches: 4. This CDR3 spans 15 amino acids. The germline gives CDR1 KGHSH, CDR2 LQKENI. CDR3 coding DNA: TGTGCCAGCTCACCAGGGACTAGCGTCGTCGGGGAGCTGTTTTTT. It translates to CASSPGTSVVGELFF.

V gene TRBV27 combines with J gene TRBJ2-2; 8 bases fit TRBD1. The CDR3 loop spans 16 amino acids. Per germline, CDR1 MNHEY and CDR2 SMNVEV (reference sequence). Trimming at V came to 1 base and at J to 6 bases, leaving 7 bases not matched to a gene. CDR3 protein: CASSLFGQGVAGELFF. The DNA for the CDR3 is TGTGCCAGCAGTTTATTCGGACAGGGAGTGGCCGGGGAGCTGTTTTTT.

J is TRBJ2-1 and V is TRBV29-1; weak D call: TRBD2 (6 bases). Germline assignment: CDR1 SQVTM and CDR2 ANQGSEA. The germline V and J ends were trimmed by 4 bases and 9 bases, with 10 bases remaining between them. The CDR3 is made up of 11 amino acids. CDR3 protein: CSVGGLTEQFF. The CDR3 nucleotides are TGCAGCGTTGGCGGACTAACTGAGCAGTTCTTC.

The chain recombines TRBV5-1 with TRBJ2-7, with 8 positions matching TRBD2. The CDR3 covers 14 residues. The V gene's germline CDR1 is SGHRS and CDR2 YFSETQ. Trimming took 3 bases from V and 5 from J; bases not matched to a gene: 7. The CDR3, as DNA: TGCGCCAGCAGCTCCTCCGGGACTAGTGACGAGCAGTACTTC. It translates to CASSSSGTSDEQYF.

The chain couples TRBV9 to TRBJ1-2; TRBD1 aligns across 10 bases. Looked up from germline, CDR1 is SGDLS and CDR2 is YYNGEE. This CDR3 contains 15 residues. J was trimmed by 5 bases and V by 3 bases; bases with no gene match: 7. The CDR3 here is CASSGGQGGKYGYTF. The CDR3 DNA follows: TGTGCCAGCAGCGGAGGACAGGGGGGGAAGTATGGCTACACCTTC.

In this sample, this clone turned up once. The genes are TRBV6-5 and TRBJ1-5, with D uncertain. CDR3 length: 13 residues. V was trimmed by 1 base and J by 5 bases, leaving 6 bases between them. CDR1 and CDR2 from the germline V gene are MNHEY and SVGAGI. The CDR3 DNA follows: TGTGCCAGCAGTTACTGGGAGGATCAGCCCCAGCATTTT. It translates to CASSYWEDQPQHF.

The genes are TRBV5-6 and TRBJ2-1; D perhaps matches TRBD2 (5 bases). The V and J ends lost 4 bases and 10 bases respectively, with 18 bases between them. This CDR3 spans 14 amino acids. Germline-derived CDR1 and CDR2 are SGHDT and YYEEEE. The CDR3 nucleotides are TGTGCCAGCAGCATCGGACTCTCGTGGGAAGAGCAGTTCTTC. Encoded protein: CASSIGLSWEEQFF.

This clone came up once. The chain couples TRBV28 to TRBJ1-5; 7 positions match TRBD1. Trimming at V came to 2 bases and at J to 4 bases, leaving 5 bases not matched to a gene. Per germline, CDR1 MDHEN and CDR2 SYDVKM. This CDR3 is built from 15 residues. The CDR3 reads CASSLVTGTNQPQHF. The CDR3, as DNA: TGTGCCAGCAGTTTAGTGACAGGGACGAATCAGCCCCAGCATTTT.

V gene TRBV7-9 combines with J gene TRBJ2-4; 9 bases are shared with TRBD1. The V segment lost 5 bases and the J segment 3 bases; nucleotides outside the gene matches: 8. Germline V gene lookup returns CDR1 SEHNR and CDR2 FQNEAQ (reference sequence). This CDR3 has 16 amino acids. The CDR3 nucleotides read TGTGCCAGCAGCAAACGGGACAGGGAGAGCAAAAACATTCAGTACTTC. This translates into CASSKRDRESKNIQYF.

This CDR3 is CASSFYRGLYTGELFF. The CDR3 nucleotides are TGTGCCAGCAGCTTTTACAGGGGATTATACACCGGGGAGCTGTTTTTT. V usage is TRBV7-8 and J usage is TRBJ2-2, with TRBD1 matching 7 bases. The CDR3 is 16 amino acids. Trimming took 3 bases from V and 3 from J; bases not matched to a gene: 7. Looked up from germline, CDR1 is SGHVS and CDR2 is FQNEAQ. Complete variable domain (other parts from reference TRBV7-8 and TRBJ2-2): GAGVSQSPRYKVAKRGQDVALRCDPISGHVSLFWYQQALGQGPEFLTYFQNEAQLDKSGLPSDRFFAERPEGSVSTLKIQRTQQEDSAVYLCASSFYRGLYTGELFFGEGSRLTVL.

The J gene is TRBJ2-1, the V gene TRBV6-1; unclear D gene. CDR1 and CDR2 from the germline V gene are MNHNS and SASEGT. Trimming removed 2 bases at V and 13 bases at J, with 15 bases between. The CDR3 consists of 13 residues. For the CDR3, the DNA is TGTGCCAGCAGTGAAACCCTTCTATCCTACCAGTTCTTC. Translation gives CASSETLLSYQFF.

The V and J genes are TRBV5-6 and TRBJ2-3, with 12 bases fitting TRBD2. With 4 bases clipped from V and 3 bases from J, the junction kept 6 bases outside the gene matches. The germline CDR1 and CDR2 sequences are SGHDT and YYEEEE. The CDR3 covers 16 residues. In DNA, the CDR3 is TGTGCCAGCAGCGCGGGGACTAGCGGGCCGACAGATACGCAGTATTTT. Translating it yields CASSAGTSGPTDTQYF.

The CDR3 loop reads CASSPRQGGLSEQFF. The CDR3 nucleotides are TGTGCCAGCAGCCCTCGACAGGGGGGGCTAAGTGAGCAGTTCTTC. V and J are TRBV25-1 and TRBJ2-1; TRBD1 matches at 9 bases. V was clipped by 6 bases and J by 9 bases; unmatched bases: 12. The CDR3 sequence is 15 residues long. Germline V lookup: CDR1 MGHDK, CDR2 SYGVNS.

The chain couples TRBV20-1 to TRBJ2-7, with D possibly being TRBD2 (6 bases). Trimming removed 5 bases at V and 7 bases at J, with 9 bases between. The CDR3 is 10 amino acids. Germline V gene lookup returns CDR1 DFQATT and CDR2 SNEGSKA (reference sequence). The CDR3 reads CSAAGREQYF. The CDR3 coding sequence is TGCAGTGCTGCGGGAAGGGAGCAGTACTTC.

This rearrangement joins TRBV7-2 to TRBJ2-1; 11 bases agree with TRBD2. Germline CDR1 and CDR2: SGHTA and FQGNSA. The V gene end was trimmed by 5 bases and the J gene end by 10 bases; junction bases not matched to a gene: 13. The CDR3 is 16 residues long. CDR3 sequence: CASSDALAGVAGEQFF. The CDR3 DNA follows: TGTGCCAGCAGCGATGCACTAGCGGGAGTTGCTGGCGAGCAGTTCTTC.

This chain uses TRBV2 with TRBJ1-1; 8 bases agree with TRBD1. This CDR3 spans 15 amino acids. Germline V gene lookup returns CDR1 SNHLY and CDR2 FYNNEI. J lost 5 bases, V lost 3 bases, and 8 bases had no gene match. CDR3 protein: CASSEQGALRTEAFF. CDR3 nucleotide sequence: TGTGCCAGCAGTGAGCAGGGGGCGTTGAGGACTGAAGCTTTCTTT.

The chain couples TRBV30 to TRBJ1-1; 7 bases fit TRBD1. Germline V gene sequence: CDR1 GTSNPN, CDR2 SVGIG (reference sequence). Trimming at V came to 3 bases and at J to 11 bases, leaving 15 bases not matched to a gene. CDR3 size: 14 residues. CDR3 DNA sequence: TGTGCCTGGAGCCCCGACCGGGACAGTTCGGCGGCTTTCTTT. Translated: CAWSPDRDSSAAFF.

The V and J genes are TRBV27 and TRBJ2-1; D perhaps matches TRBD2 (6 bases). The length of the CDR3 is 15 residues. In germline, CDR1 is MNHEY, CDR2 SMNVEV (reference sequence). Trimming removed 1 base at V and 3 bases at J, with 10 bases between. The CDR3 DNA follows: TGTGCCAGCAGTTTATTGTCGGGAGACTACAATGAGCAGTTCTTC. Its protein is CASSLLSGDYNEQFF.

The V and J genes are TRBV30 and TRBJ2-5, with D possibly matching TRBD2 (5 bases). CDR1 GTSNPN and CDR2 SVGIG come from the germline V gene (reference sequence). The ends were cut back, 3 bases at V and 2 bases at J, with 13 bases in the middle. The CDR3 loop spans 14 amino acids. CDR3 in DNA: TGTGCCTGGAGAACCGCGGGCGCTCAAGAGACCCAGTACTTC. It codes for CAWRTAGAQETQYF. Together with reference TRBV30 and TRBJ2-5, the CDR3 gives the full variable domain: SQTIHQWPATLVQPVGSPLSLECTVEGTSNPNLYWYRQAAGRGLQLLFYSVGIGQISSEVPQNLSASRPQDRQFILSSKKLLLSDSGFYLCAWRTAGAQETQYFGPGTRLLVL.

The chain has TRBV4-1 and TRBJ2-7; TRBD1 is a possible D gene (6 bases). Per germline, CDR1 MGHRA and CDR2 YSYEKL. CDR3 length: 15 amino acids. V lost 2 bases, J lost 4 bases, and 15 bases lay in between. CDR3 sequence: CASSQNTGTPYEQYF. The CDR3 DNA follows: TGCGCCAGCAGCCAAAACACCGGGACACCTTACGAGCAGTACTTC.

The rearrangement links TRBV30 to TRBJ2-5; 8 nucleotides align to TRBD2. This CDR3 is built from 16 residues. The V segment lost 0 bases and the J segment 0 bases; nucleotides outside the gene matches: 6. The germline CDR1 and CDR2 sequences are GTSNPN and SVGIG (reference sequence). CDR3 sequence (DNA): TGTGCCTGGAGTGTAGGGGCGGGGGGATACCAAGAGACCCAGTACTTC. Translated, it gives CAWSVGAGGYQETQYF.

The V call is TRBV30, the J call TRBJ1-4, with TRBD1 as a possible D gene (6 bases). The length of the CDR3 is 18 residues. Trimming pared 6 bases from V and 3 bases from J, leaving 26 bases between. CDR1 and CDR2 (germline): GTSNPN, SVGIG (reference sequence). For the CDR3, the DNA is TGTGCCTGCGTCCTTGTTAAGGGGGGGGCGTTCCCTAATGAAAAACTGTTTTTT. It specifies CACVLVKGGAFPNEKLFF.

The chain joins TRBV7-2 to TRBJ2-5, with a possible D match to TRBD1 (5 bases). Germline V gene data show CDR1 as SGHTA and CDR2 as FQGNSA. The ends were cut back, 0 bases at V and 7 bases at J, with 21 bases in the middle. This CDR3 contains 17 residues. The CDR3 bases are TGTGCCAGCAGCTTAGCTTCAATGTCCAGGTCAAGGGGGACCCAGTACTTC. Amino acids: CASSLASMSRSRGTQYF.

Turning to this clone: A read error may account for a junction end that differs from germline. V is TRBV10-1 and J is TRBJ2-7; D ambiguous. CDR3 length equals 12 residues. Germline CDR1 is WNHNN and CDR2 is SYGVQD (reference sequence). This CDR3 is CASSPHSHEQYF. The CDR3 DNA sequence: TGCGCCAGCAGTCCTCACTCCCACGAGCAGTACTTC.

The rearrangement uses TRBV5-1 and TRBJ1-2; TRBD1 matches at 9 bases. This CDR3 comprises 16 residues. Germline V gene sequence: CDR1 SGHRS, CDR2 YFSETQ. J lost 4 bases, V lost 4 bases, and 11 bases had no gene match. As DNA, the CDR3 is TGCGCCAGCAGCCCTAACCCGGGACAGGGAAGCTATGGCTACACCTTC. Translated, it gives CASSPNPGQGSYGYTF.

The chain combines TRBV9 with TRBJ1-4; 9 positions match TRBD1. This CDR3 region has 17 residues. The V gene's germline CDR1 is SGDLS and CDR2 YYNGEE. V dropped 2 bases and J dropped 3; count of bases not matched to a gene: 8. This CDR3 is CASSVLQGAGANEKLFF. The CDR3 DNA reads as TGTGCCAGCAGCGTCTTACAGGGGGCCGGGGCTAATGAAAAACTGTTTTTT. The variable domain in full, with the rest retrieved from reference TRBV9 and TRBJ1-4, is DSGVTQTPKHLITATGQRVTLRCSPRSGDLSVYWYQQSLDQGLQFLIQYYNGEERAKGNILERFSAQQFPDLHSELNLSSLELGDSALYFCASSVLQGAGANEKLFFGSGTQLSVL.

V gene TRBV11-2 combines with J gene TRBJ2-7, with 8 positions matching TRBD2. The CDR3 has 17 residues. Germline CDR1 and CDR2: SGHAT and FQNNGV. The junction had 11 bases not matched to a gene; V was cut back by 1 base and J by 3 bases. For the CDR3, the DNA is TGTGCCAGCAGCTTAGCCCCAAATAGCGGGATAATCTACGAGCAGTACTTC. This gives the protein CASSLAPNSGIIYEQYF.